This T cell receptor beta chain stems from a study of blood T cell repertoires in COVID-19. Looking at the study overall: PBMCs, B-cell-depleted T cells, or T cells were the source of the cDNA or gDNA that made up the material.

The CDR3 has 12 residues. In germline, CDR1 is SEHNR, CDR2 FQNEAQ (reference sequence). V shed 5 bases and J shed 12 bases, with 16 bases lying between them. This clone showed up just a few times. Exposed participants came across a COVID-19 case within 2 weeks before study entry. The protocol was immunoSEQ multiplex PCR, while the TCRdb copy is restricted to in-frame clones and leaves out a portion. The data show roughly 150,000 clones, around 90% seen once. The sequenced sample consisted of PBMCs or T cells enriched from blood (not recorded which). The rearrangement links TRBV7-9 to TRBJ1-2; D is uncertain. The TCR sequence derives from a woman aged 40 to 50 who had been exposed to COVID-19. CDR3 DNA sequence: TGTGCCAGCAGCCTTACGACGAGTACTAACACCTTC. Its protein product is CASSLTTSTNTF.